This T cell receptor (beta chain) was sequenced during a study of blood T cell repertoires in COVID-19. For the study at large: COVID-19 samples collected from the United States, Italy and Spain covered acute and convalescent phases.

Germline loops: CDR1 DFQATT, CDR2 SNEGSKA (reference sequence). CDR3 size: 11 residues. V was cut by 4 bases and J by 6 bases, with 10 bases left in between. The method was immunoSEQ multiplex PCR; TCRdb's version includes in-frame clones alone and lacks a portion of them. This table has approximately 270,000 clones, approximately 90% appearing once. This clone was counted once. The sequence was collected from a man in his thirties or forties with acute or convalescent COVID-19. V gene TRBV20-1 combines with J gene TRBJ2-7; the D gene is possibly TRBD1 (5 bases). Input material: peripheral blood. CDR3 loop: CSAKQGFEQYF. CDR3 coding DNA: TGCAGTGCTAAGCAGGGATTCGAGCAGTACTTC.